The T cell receptor beta chain under discussion was sequenced for a study of blood T cells in healthy people across ages. Study-wide findings and caveats: Donors of long life had a larger count of naive CD4+ cells and greater diversity than aged donors. Diversity estimates drawn from one million T cells were deemed underestimates. Observed TCR beta diversity per million T cells went down as age went up. This fall followed a roughly linear course with age.

This clonotype came up a few times. The antigen remains unidentified. A second PCR, run for about 7 to 11 cycles, used a sample-barcoded 5' primer plus a J-beta primer mix. TCRdb itself ran the 5' RACE reads through MiXCR, one entry per CDR3 protein. The sample lists approximately 1.5 million distinct CDR3 sequences; approximately 42% were seen once. In each sample, at least 6 million PBMCs were isolated. Losses at the gene ends were 6 bases for V and 8 bases for J; bases not matched to a gene: 11. The CDR3 spans 15 residues. The chain uses TRBV12-3 or TRBV12-4 and TRBJ1-4, with 8 bases that match TRBD1. This TCR was recovered from a woman younger than 35 in good health. Sequencing was done on a sample of blood. Here the CDR3 reads CASSSLTGGREKLFF. CDR3 DNA: TGTGCCAGCAGCTCATTAACAGGGGGAAGGGAAAAACTGTTTTTT.